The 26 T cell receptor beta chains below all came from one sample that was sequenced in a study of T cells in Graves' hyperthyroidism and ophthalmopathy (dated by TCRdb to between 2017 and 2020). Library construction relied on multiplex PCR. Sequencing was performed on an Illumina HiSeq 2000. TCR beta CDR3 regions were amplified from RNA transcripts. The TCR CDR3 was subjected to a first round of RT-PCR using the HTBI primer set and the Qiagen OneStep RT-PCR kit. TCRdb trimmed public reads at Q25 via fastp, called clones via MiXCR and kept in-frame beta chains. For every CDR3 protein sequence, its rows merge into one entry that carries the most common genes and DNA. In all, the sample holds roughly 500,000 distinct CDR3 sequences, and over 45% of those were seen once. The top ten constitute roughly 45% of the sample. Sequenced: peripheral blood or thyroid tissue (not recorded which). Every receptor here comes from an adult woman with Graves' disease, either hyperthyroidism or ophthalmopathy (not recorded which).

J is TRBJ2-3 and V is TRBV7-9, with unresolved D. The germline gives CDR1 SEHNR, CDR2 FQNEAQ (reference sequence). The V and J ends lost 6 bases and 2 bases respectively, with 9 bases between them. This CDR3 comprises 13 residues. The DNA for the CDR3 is TGTGCCAGCAGTGCCCCCCCCACAGATACGCAGTATTTT. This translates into CASSAPPTDTQYF.

The chain's CDR3 is CATSRGTGTGGTEAFF. CDR3 in DNA: TGTGCCACCAGCAGAGGGACCGGGACAGGGGGCACTGAAGCTTTCTTT. The V gene is TRBV15, the J gene TRBJ1-1; 11 bases fit TRBD1. The CDR3 extends over 16 amino acids. J lost 4 bases, V lost 1 base, and 5 bases had no gene match. Looked up from germline, CDR1 is LNHNV and CDR2 is YYDKDF (reference sequence).

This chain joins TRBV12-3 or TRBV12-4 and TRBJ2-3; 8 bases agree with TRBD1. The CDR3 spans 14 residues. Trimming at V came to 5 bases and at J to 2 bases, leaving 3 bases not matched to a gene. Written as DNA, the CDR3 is TGTGCCAGCAGTCCGACAGGGGACACAGATACGCAGTATTTT. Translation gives CASSPTGDTDTQYF.

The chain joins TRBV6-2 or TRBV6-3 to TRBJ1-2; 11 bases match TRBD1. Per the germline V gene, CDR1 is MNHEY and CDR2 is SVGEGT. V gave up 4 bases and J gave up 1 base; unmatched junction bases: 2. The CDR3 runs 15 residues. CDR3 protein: CASSWTGGSNYGYTF. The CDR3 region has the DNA TGTGCCAGCAGTTGGACAGGGGGCAGTAACTATGGCTACACCTTC.

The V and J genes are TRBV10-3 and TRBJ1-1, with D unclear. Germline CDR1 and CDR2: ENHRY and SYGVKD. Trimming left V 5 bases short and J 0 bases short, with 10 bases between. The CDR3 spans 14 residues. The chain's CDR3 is CAISQKLLNTEAFF. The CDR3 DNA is TGTGCCATCAGTCAGAAACTATTGAACACTGAAGCTTTCTTT.

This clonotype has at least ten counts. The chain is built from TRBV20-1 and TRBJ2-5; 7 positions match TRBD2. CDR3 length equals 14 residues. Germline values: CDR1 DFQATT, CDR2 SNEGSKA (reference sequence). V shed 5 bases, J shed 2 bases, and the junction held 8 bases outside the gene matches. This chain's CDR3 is CSAGLSGRQETQYF. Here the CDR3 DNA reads TGCAGTGCTGGTCTTAGCGGGCGTCAAGAGACCCAGTACTTC.

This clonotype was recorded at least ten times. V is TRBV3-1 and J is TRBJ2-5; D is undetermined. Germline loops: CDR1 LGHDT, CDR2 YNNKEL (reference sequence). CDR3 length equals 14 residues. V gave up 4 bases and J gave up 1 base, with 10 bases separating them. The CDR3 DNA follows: TGTGCCAGCAGCCTCAGCCTGATCCAAGAGACCCAGTACTTC. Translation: CASSLSLIQETQYF.

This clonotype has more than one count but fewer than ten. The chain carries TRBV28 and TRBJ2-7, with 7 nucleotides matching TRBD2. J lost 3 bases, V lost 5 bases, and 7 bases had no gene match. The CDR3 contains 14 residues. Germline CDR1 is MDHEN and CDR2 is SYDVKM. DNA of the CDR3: TGTGCCAGCAGTAAACTAGCGCTAAGCTACGAGCAGTACTTC. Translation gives CASSKLALSYEQYF. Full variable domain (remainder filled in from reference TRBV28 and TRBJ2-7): DVKVTQSSRYLVKRTGEKVFLECVQDMDHENMFWYRQDPGLGLRLIYFSYDVKMKEKGDIPEGYSVSREKKERFSLILESASTNQTSMYLCASSKLALSYEQYFGPGTRLTVT.

The CDR3: CAIRGAARRSGANVLTF. In nucleotides, the CDR3 is TGTGCCATCAGGGGTGCGGCGCGGCGATCTGGGGCCAACGTCCTGACTTTC. The chain combines TRBV10-3 with TRBJ2-6; no reliable D call. The V gene's germline CDR1 is ENHRY and CDR2 SYGVKD. The V and J ends lost 6 bases and 1 base respectively, with 16 bases between them. This CDR3 contains 17 residues.

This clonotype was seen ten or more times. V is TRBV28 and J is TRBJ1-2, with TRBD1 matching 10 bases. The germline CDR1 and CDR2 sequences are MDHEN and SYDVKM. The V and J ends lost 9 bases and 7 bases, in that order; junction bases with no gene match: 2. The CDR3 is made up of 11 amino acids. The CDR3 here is CASRDRGGYTF. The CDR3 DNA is TGTGCCAGTAGGGACAGGGGTGGCTACACCTTC.

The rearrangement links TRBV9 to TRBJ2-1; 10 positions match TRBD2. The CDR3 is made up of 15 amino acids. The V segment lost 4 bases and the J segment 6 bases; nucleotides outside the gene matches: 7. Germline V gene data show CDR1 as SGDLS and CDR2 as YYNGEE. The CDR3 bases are TGTGCCAGCAGCCTTATAGCGGGAGGTAGCAATGAGCAGTTCTTC. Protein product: CASSLIAGGSNEQFF.

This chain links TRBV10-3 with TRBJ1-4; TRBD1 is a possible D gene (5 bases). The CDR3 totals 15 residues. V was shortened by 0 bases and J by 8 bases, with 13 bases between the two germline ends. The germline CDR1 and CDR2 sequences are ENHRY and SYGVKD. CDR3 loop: CAISESGGKYEKLFF. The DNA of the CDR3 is TGTGCCATCAGTGAGTCGGGGGGAAAATACGAAAAACTGTTTTTT.

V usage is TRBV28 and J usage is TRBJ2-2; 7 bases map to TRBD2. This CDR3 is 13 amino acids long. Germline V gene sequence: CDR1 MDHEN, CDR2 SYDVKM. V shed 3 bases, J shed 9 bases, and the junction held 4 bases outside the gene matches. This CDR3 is CASSLAGVRELFF. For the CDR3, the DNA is TGTGCCAGCAGTTTGGCGGGAGTACGGGAGCTGTTTTTT.

As DNA, the CDR3 is TGCAGCGTTTGGGGACGTGGTTCCTACAATGAGCAGTTCTTC. Its protein product is CSVWGRGSYNEQFF. The chain carries TRBV29-1 and TRBJ2-1; D assignment may be TRBD1 or TRBD2 (5 bases each). V was trimmed by 5 bases and J by 1 base, leaving 12 bases between them. Germline V gene lookup returns CDR1 SQVTM and CDR2 ANQGSEA. The CDR3 consists of 14 residues.

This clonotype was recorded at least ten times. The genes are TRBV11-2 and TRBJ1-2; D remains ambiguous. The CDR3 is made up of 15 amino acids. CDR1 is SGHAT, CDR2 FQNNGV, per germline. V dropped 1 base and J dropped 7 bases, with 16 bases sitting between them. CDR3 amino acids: CASSLGPSTFSGYTF. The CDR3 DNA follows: TGTGCCAGCAGCTTAGGTCCCTCGACATTCTCTGGCTACACCTTC.

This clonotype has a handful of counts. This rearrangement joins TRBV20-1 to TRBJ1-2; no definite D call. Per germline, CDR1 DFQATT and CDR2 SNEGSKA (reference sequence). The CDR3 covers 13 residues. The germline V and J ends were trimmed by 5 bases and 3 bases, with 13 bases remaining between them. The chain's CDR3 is CSAPETKHYGYTF. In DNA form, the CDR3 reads TGCAGTGCTCCGGAAACGAAGCACTATGGCTACACCTTC.

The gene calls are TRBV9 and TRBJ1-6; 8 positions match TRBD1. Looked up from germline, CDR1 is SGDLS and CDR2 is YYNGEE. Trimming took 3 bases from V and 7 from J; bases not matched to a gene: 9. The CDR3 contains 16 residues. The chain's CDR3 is CASSELRDRRNSPLHF. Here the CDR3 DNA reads TGTGCCAGCAGCGAACTCCGGGACAGGAGAAATTCACCCCTCCACTTT.

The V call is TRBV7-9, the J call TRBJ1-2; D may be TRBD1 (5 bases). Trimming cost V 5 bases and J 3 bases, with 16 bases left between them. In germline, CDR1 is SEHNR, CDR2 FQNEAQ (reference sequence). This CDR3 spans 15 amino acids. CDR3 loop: CASSQDGADDYGYTF. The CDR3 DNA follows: TGTGCCAGCAGCCAAGATGGGGCTGATGACTATGGCTACACCTTC.

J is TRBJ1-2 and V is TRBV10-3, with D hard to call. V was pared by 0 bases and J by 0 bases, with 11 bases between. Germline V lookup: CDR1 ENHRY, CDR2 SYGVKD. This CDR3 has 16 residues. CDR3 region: CAISESGDASNYGYTF. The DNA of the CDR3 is TGTGCCATCAGTGAGTCAGGCGATGCTTCTAACTATGGCTACACCTTC.

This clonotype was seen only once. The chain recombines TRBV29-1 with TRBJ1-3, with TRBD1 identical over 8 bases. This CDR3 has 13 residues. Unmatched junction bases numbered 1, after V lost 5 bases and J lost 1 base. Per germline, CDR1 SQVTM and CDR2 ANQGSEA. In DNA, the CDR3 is TGCAGCGTTAGGGACAGGTCTGGAAACACCATATATTTT. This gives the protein CSVRDRSGNTIYF.

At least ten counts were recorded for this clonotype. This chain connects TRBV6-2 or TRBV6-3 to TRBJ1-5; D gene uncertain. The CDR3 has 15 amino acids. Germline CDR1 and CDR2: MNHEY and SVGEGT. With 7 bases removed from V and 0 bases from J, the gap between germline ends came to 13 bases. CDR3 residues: CASILAEGSNQPQHF. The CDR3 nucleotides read TGTGCCAGCATCCTGGCCGAGGGTAGCAATCAGCCCCAGCATTTT.

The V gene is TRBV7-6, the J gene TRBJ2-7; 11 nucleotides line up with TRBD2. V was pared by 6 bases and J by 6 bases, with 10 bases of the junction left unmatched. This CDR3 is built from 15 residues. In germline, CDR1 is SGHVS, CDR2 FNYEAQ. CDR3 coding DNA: TGTGCCAGCAGTCCTACTAGCGGGAGTTATGGCGAGCAGTACTTC. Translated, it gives CASSPTSGSYGEQYF.

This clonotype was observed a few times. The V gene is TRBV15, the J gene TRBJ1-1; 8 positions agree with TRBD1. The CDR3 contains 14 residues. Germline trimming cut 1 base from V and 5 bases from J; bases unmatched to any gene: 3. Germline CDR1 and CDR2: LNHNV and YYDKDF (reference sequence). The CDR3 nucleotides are TGTGCCACCAGCAGAGGGACAGGGCGGACTGAAGCTTTCTTT. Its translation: CATSRGTGRTEAFF.

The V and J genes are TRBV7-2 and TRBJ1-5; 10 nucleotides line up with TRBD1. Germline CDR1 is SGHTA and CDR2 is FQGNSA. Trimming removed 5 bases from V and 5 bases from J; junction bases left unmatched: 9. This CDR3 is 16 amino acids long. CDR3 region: CASSPHGTGAYQPQHF. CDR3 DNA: TGTGCCAGCAGCCCCCACGGGACAGGGGCGTATCAGCCCCAGCATTTT.

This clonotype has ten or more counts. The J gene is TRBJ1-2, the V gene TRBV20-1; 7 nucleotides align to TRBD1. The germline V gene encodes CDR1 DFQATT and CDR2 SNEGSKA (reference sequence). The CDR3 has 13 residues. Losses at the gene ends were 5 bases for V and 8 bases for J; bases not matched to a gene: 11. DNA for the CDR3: TGCAGTGCTTCGGACAGGCCCACTAGGGGCTACACCTTC. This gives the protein CSASDRPTRGYTF.

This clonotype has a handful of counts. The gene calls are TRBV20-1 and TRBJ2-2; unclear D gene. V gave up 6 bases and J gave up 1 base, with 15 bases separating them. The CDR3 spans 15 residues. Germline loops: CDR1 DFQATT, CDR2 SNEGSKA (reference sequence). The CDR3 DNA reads TGCAGTGCCTCGCGCGACCGATTGAACACCGGGGAGCTGTTTTTT. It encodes CSASRDRLNTGELFF.